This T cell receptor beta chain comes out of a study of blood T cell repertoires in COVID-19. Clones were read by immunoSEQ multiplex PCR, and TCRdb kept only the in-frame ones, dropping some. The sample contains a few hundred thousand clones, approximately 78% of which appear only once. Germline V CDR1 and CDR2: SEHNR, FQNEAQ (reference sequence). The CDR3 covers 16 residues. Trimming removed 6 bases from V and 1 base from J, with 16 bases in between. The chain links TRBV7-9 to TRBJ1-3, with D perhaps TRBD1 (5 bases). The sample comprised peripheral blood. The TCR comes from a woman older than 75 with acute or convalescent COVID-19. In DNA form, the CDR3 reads TGTGCCAGCAGAACCACAGGTTCCGCTTCTGGAAACACCATATATTTT. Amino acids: CASRTTGSASGNTIYF.